This T cell receptor beta chain was identified during a study of shared clonotypes between healthy human individuals. Study-level findings and limits: Compared with memory subsets, naive subsets generally had larger estimated richness.

CD45RO-negative, CCR7-selected cells formed the naive CD8 fraction, which excluded terminally differentiated effector memory CD45RA+ cells. Points on this clone: Its specificity is not known.

In the original analysis: For the immunoSEQ data, sequences were junction-only without quality scores, so filtering differed. The protocol was immunoSEQ multiplex PCR, while the TCRdb copy is restricted to in-frame clones and leaves out a portion. That table supplies the V and J calls and clone size; D and trimming were determined from the DNA. The sample records about 2.1 million clones, 90% to 95% being singletons. The TCR originated in a man younger than 30 in good health. Some clones in this sample may be carry-over from other donors' samples. The sample taken for sequencing was naive CD8+ T cells from PBMCs.

The CDR3 here is CASSSPGLTPLHF. The CDR3, as DNA: TGTGCCAGCAGTTCCCCGGGGTTAACACCCCTCCACTTT. The V gene is TRBV27, the J gene TRBJ1-6, with unresolved D. The CDR3 spans 13 residues. Trimming removed 4 bases from V and 11 bases from J, with 12 bases in between. Germline V gene sequence: CDR1 MNHEY, CDR2 SMNVEV (reference sequence).